Below, one T cell receptor (beta chain) is given with its context. Its antigen remains unknown. A multiplex PCR was run with 60 Vbeta primers and 13 Jbeta primers. TCRdb keeps only in-frame clones here, not all; method: immunoSEQ multiplex PCR. Of 200,000 to 250,000 clones detected, 83% appear once; the ten largest clones hold around 1.5%. CDR3 length: 15 residues. Germline trimming cut 7 bases from V and 6 bases from J; bases unmatched to any gene: 12. The V gene's germline CDR1 is MDHEN and CDR2 SYDVKM. The record originates from a study of cytomegalovirus exposure and HLA in healthy donors. The wider study: As an earlier analysis found, about 179 million T cells yielded 90 million to 140 million unique TCR beta sequences. Study-wide results and limits: Productive status was seen about 90% or about 30% of the time for most TCR beta V segments in an earlier analysis. Researchers reported in a later analysis that a missense DCLRE1C variant was tied to TCR beta V- and J-gene trimming. It was reportedly the case that the classifier diagnosed cytomegalovirus status with high specificity and sensitivity.

This TCR was recovered from a girl aged 10 to 17 in good health and CMV-seronegative. Sequences were obtained from PBMCs. The rearrangement uses TRBV28 and TRBJ1-5; 7 bases fit TRBD1. CDR3 sequence reads: CASMKYGQVVQPQHF. CDR3 nucleotides: TGTGCCAGCATGAAATATGGACAGGTCGTTCAGCCCCAGCATTTT. The full variable domain, with the rest looked up from reference TRBV28 and TRBJ1-5, is DVKVTQSSRYLVKRTGEKVFLECVQDMDHENMFWYRQDPGLGLRLIYFSYDVKMKEKGDIPEGYSVSREKKERFSLILESASTNQTSMYLCASMKYGQVVQPQHFGDGTRLSIL.